This is a list of T cell receptor beta chains from one sample in a study of blood T cell repertoires in COVID-19. Data came from immunoSEQ multiplex PCR; TCRdb stores just in-frame clones and leaves some out. The repertoire consists of 20,000 or so clones, with around nine tenths occurring once and the leading ten covering roughly 3.2%. Sequenced sample: peripheral blood. These receptors were taken from a human donor in a cohort sampled during active COVID-19. CDR3s include the opening cysteine and the closing phenylalanine or tryptophan. Fields, in order: D gene, J gene, V gene, clone size, CDR3 DNA, CDR3 protein. D genes are given only for firm matches. The size field is filled for only some rows; it gives once, few, many or a size class.

>TRBD1|TRBJ1-2|TRBV5-1|NA
TGCGCCAGCAGCAGACAGGGGCCCGACTATGGCTACACCTTC
CASSRQGPDYGYTF
>TRBD2|TRBJ2-6|TRBV6-4|NA
TGTGCCAGCAGCGGGGGAGGGGCAGGGGCCAACGTCCTGACTTTC
CASSGGGAGANVLTF
>TRBD2|TRBJ2-1|TRBV18|NA
TGTGCCAGCTCACCGGGACTAGCGGGAGTCAGCGAGCAGTTCTTC
CASSPGLAGVSEQFF
>NA|TRBJ2-1|TRBV5-1|NA
TGCGCCAGCAGCTCCCAGGGTACCTCCTCCTACAATGAGCAGTTCTTC
CASSSQGTSSYNEQFF
>TRBD1|TRBJ2-7|TRBV5-4|few
TGTGCCAGCAGCCGGACAGGCTCCTACGAGCAGTACTTC
CASSRTGSYEQYF
>NA|TRBJ2-4|TRBV18|NA
TGTGCCAGCTCACCACCGGGGTTAGGAGGGGTCGGCAAAAACATTCAGTACTTC
CASSPPGLGGVGKNIQYF
>NA|TRBJ1-1|TRBV27|NA
TGTGCCAGTTTCTCGACAGAGTTTAACACTGAAGCTTTCTTT
CASFSTEFNTEAFF
>NA|TRBJ1-2|TRBV5-1|NA
TGCGCCAGCAGCTTGGAGGGGCAGCGGGCCTATGGCTACACCTTC
CASSLEGQRAYGYTF
>TRBD1|TRBJ2-1|TRBV5-1|NA
TGCGCCAGCAGCTCGTTGGACAGGGCTCTCTACAATGAGCAGTTCTTC
CASSSLDRALYNEQFF
>TRBD1|TRBJ2-3|TRBV6-5|NA
TGTGCCAGCAGTTCGATACACAGGGGGCACACGCAGTATTTT
CASSSIHRGHTQYF
>TRBD1|TRBJ2-2|TRBV7-9|NA
TGTGCCAGCAGCTTAGGGACAGGGGACACCGGGGAGCTGTTTTTT
CASSLGTGDTGELFF
>TRBD1|TRBJ2-5|TRBV2|NA
TGTGCCAGCACGATAGGTTGGACAGGGGGTCGAGAGACCCAGTACTTC
CASTIGWTGGRETQYF
>NA|TRBJ1-1|TRBV28|NA
TGTGCCAGCAGTTTATTCGGGGGAGATACTGAAGCTTTCTTT
CASSLFGGDTEAFF
>NA|TRBJ2-7|TRBV4-1|NA
TGCGCCAGCAGCCAAGACTCGAGAGAGCAGTACTTC
CASSQDSREQYF
>NA|TRBJ2-1|TRBV6-5|NA
TGTGCCAGCTACGGGACAACCAAAAATGAGCAGTTCTTC
CASYGTTKNEQFF
>TRBD2|TRBJ2-2|TRBV3-1/TRBV3-2|NA
TGTGCCAGCAGCCAAGTCGGACTAGCGGGAGGCGGGGAGCTGTTTTTT
CASSQVGLAGGGELFF
>NA|TRBJ2-7|TRBV19|NA
TGTGCCAGTAGTATGACGGGAGACTCCTACGAGCAGTACTTC
CASSMTGDSYEQYF
>NA|TRBJ2-7|TRBV7-2|once
TGTGCCAGCAGCTTAGCCCGGGAGCAGACCTACGAGCAGTACTTC
CASSLAREQTYEQYF
>TRBD2|TRBJ2-1|TRBV2|NA
TGTGCCATTGGCCCTACTAGCGGGAGAGGGGATGAGCAGTTCTTC
CAIGPTSGRGDEQFF
>TRBD1|TRBJ2-7|TRBV29-1|NA
TGCAGCGTCAATTTACAGGGGGGCGGGGAGCAGTACTTC
CSVNLQGGGEQYF
>TRBD1|TRBJ1-4|TRBV6-5|NA
TGTGCCAGCAGATTAGCAGGGGGCTCGGGGGAAAAACTGTTTTTT
CASRLAGGSGEKLFF
>NA|TRBJ1-4|TRBV19|NA
TGTGCCAGTAGTCTACCGGGGGCAACTAATGAAAAACTGTTTTTT
CASSLPGATNEKLFF
>NA|TRBJ2-2|TRBV27|NA
TGTGCCAGCAGTTTGGTCAGGTTAAACACCGGGGAGCTGTTTTTT
CASSLVRLNTGELFF
>TRBD1|TRBJ1-6|TRBV7-9|NA
TGTGCCAGCAGCCCGGGACAGGGGTCCTATAATTCACCCCTCCACTTT
CASSPGQGSYNSPLHF
>TRBD1|TRBJ1-1|TRBV3-1/TRBV3-2|few
TGTGCCAGCAGCCCCCGCTCACAGGGGGCCTTCACTGAAGCTTTCTTT
CASSPRSQGAFTEAFF
>NA|TRBJ2-5|TRBV7-8|once
TGTGCCAGCAGTGACAGGACAGACGAGACCCAGTACTTC
CASSDRTDETQYF
>TRBD1|TRBJ1-6|TRBV7-9|NA
TGTGCCTCTTCACAGGGGCAGGGACATTCACCCCTCCACTTT
CASSQGQGHSPLHF
>TRBD1|TRBJ1-5|TRBV6-5|NA
TGTGCCAGCAGTTACTCGAGACAGGGAAGTCAGCCCCAGCATTTT
CASSYSRQGSQPQHF
>NA|TRBJ1-1|TRBV6-5|NA
TGTGCCAGCAGTTACGGAAAAGGGGCTGAAGCTTTCTTT
CASSYGKGAEAFF
>TRBD2|TRBJ2-7|TRBV2|NA
TGTGCCAGCAGTCCACTAGCGGGAGTGAACGAGCAGTACTTC
CASSPLAGVNEQYF
>NA|TRBJ2-7|TRBV4-1|NA
TGCGCCAGCAGCCAAACCCTAGGGGGGGTAGCGGGTACCTACGAGCAGTACTTC
CASSQTLGGVAGTYEQYF
>NA|TRBJ2-2|TRBV6-4|NA
TGTGCCAGCAGTAGCTCGGTCGGGGAGCTGTTTTTT
CASSSSVGELFF
>TRBD1|TRBJ1-6|TRBV10-3|NA
TGTGCCATCAGTGAGACCCCCAAGAGGACAGGGCCCAATCCACCCCTCCACTTT
CAISETPKRTGPNPPLHF
>NA|TRBJ2-1|TRBV11-3|NA
TGTGCCAGCAGCTTAATGGTTGCGGCTGGGAATGAGCAGTTCTTC
CASSLMVAAGNEQFF
>NA|TRBJ2-2|TRBV13|once
TGTGCCAGCAGCCCACGACCGGCGGGGGCAGATACCGGGGAGCTGTTTTTT
CASSPRPAGADTGELFF
>TRBD1|TRBJ1-2|TRBV3-1/TRBV3-2|NA
TGTGCCAGCGGACAGGGCCCAACATATGGCTACACCTTC
CASGQGPTYGYTF
>TRBD1|TRBJ2-2|TRBV11-1|NA
TGTGCCACCGGGACAGGGGGCACCGGGGAGCTGTTTTTT
CATGTGGTGELFF
>TRBD1|TRBJ1-5|TRBV13|NA
TGTGCCAGCAGTCTTGGGACAGGCCTCAATCAGCCCCAGCATTTT
CASSLGTGLNQPQHF
>TRBD2|TRBJ2-2|TRBV9|NA
TGTGCCAGCAGCGTAGCTTGGACTAGCCGGGCCGGGGAGCTGTTTTTT
CASSVAWTSRAGELFF